This TCR beta chain was recovered during a study of blood T cells in healthy people across ages. With respect to this clonotype: Its antigen is unknown.

Sample-barcoded 5' priming and a J-beta primer mix drove a second PCR of roughly 6 to 12 cycles. A template-switch adaptor containing 12 random nucleotides labeled each cDNA molecule. TCRdb re-called the 5' RACE reads with MiXCR, one entry per CDR3 protein. The data contain 800,000 to 1,000,000 distinct CDR3 sequences, 48% of them singletons. General observations from the study: No one knew whether donors had CMV, which possibly confounded expanded clonotype changes. Significant beta diversity loss was already apparent by age 40, declining roughly linearly.

This CDR3 comprises 13 residues. Germline CDR1 is MDHEN and CDR2 is SYDVKM. V lost 5 bases to trimming and J lost 8 bases, with 13 bases between them. The V and J genes are TRBV28 and TRBJ2-1; the D is unclear. Sequencing was done on a sample of blood. The TCR comes from a young man in good health. This chain's CDR3 is CASSVDLVDEQFF. CDR3 bases: TGTGCCAGCAGTGTGGACCTTGTCGATGAGCAGTTCTTC.